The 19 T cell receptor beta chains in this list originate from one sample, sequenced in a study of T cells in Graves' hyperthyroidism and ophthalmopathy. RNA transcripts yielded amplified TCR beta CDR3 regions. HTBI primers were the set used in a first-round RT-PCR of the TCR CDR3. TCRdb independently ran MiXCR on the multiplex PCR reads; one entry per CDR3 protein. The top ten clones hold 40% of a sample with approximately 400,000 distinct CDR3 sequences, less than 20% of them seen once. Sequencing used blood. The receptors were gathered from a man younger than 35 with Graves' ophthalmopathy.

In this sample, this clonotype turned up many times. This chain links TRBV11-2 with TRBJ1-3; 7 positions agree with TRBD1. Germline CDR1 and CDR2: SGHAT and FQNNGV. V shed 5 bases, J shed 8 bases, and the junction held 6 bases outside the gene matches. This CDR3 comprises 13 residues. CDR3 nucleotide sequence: TGTGCCAGCAGCAGACGCAGGGGGGACACCATATATTTT. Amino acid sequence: CASSRRRGDTIYF. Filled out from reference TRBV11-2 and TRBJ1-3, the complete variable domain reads EAGVAQSPRYKIIEKRQSVAFWCNPISGHATLYWYQQILGQGPKLLIQFQNNGVVDDSQLPKDRFSAERLKGVDSTLKIQPAKLEDSAVYLCASSRRRGDTIYFGEGSWLTVV.

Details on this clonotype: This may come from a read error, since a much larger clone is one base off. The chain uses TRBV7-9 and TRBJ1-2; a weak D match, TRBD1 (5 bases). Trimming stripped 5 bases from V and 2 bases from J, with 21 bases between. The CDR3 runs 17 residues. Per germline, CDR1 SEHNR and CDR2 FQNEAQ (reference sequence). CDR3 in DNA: TGTGCCAGCAGCCAGGGCCACCGGATGATACCCAACTATGGCTACACCTTC. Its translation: CASSQGHRMIPNYGYTF.

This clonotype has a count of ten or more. The CDR3 loop reads CASSHEGRAFF. Written as DNA, the CDR3 is TGTGCCAGCAGTCACGAGGGGCGAGCTTTCTTT. The chain is built from TRBV27 and TRBJ1-1; D is perhaps TRBD1 (5 bases). This CDR3 is built from 11 residues. Germline lookup yields CDR1 MNHEY and CDR2 SMNVEV (reference sequence). V was trimmed by 5 bases and J by 10 bases, leaving 11 bases between them.

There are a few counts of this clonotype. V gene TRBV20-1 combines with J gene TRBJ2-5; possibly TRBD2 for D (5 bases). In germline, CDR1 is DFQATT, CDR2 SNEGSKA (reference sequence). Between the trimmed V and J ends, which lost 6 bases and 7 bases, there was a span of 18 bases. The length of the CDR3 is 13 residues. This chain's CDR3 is CSAPREAAMTQYF. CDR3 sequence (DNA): TGCAGTGCACCCCGGGAAGCGGCCATGACCCAGTACTTC.

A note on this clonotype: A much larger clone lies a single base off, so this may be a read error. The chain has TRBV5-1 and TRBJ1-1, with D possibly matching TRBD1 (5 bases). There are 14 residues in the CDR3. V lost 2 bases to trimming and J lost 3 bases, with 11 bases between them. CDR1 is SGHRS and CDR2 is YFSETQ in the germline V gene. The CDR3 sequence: CASSFGREYTEAFF. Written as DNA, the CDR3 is TGCGCCAGCAGCTTCGGCAGGGAGTACACTGAAGCTTTCTTT.

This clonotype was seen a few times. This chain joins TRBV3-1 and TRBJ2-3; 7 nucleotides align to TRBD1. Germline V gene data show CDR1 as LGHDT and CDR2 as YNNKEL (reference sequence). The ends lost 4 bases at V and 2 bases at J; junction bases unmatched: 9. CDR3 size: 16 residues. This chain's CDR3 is CASSPPTGITTDTQYF. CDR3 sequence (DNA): TGTGCCAGCAGCCCACCGACAGGGATAACCACAGATACGCAGTATTTT.

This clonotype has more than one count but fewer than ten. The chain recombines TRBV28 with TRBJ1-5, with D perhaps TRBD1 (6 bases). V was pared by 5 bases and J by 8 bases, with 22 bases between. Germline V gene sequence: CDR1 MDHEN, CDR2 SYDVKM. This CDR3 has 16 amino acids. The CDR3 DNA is TGTGCCAGCAGTCCCCCACCCGGACAGACCAAGGAGCCCCAGCATTTT. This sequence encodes CASSPPPGQTKEPQHF.

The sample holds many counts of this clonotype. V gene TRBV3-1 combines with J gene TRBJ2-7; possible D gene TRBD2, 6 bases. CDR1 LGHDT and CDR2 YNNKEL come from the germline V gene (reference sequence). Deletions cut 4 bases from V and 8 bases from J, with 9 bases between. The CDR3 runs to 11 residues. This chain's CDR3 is CASSREDKQYF. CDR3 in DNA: TGTGCCAGCAGCCGGGAGGATAAGCAGTACTTC.

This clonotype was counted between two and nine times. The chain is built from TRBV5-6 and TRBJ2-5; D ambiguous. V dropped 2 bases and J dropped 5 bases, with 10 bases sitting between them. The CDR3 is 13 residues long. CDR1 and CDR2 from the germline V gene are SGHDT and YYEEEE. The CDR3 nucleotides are TGTGCCAGCAGCTTTACGGCTCTGGAGACCCAGTACTTC. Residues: CASSFTALETQYF.

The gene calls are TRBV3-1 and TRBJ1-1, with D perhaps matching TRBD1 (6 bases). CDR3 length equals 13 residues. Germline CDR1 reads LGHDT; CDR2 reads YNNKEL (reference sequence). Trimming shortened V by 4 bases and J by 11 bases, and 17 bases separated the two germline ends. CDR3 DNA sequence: TGTGCCAGCAGCCGGGGGGCGGGGAGTCGGGCTTTCTTT. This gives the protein CASSRGAGSRAFF.

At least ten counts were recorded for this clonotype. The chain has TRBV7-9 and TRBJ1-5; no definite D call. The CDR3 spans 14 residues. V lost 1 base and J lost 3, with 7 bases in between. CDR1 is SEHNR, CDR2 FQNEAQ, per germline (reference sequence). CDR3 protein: CASSLGGFNQPQHF. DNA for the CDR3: TGTGCCAGCAGCTTAGGAGGGTTCAATCAGCCCCAGCATTTT.

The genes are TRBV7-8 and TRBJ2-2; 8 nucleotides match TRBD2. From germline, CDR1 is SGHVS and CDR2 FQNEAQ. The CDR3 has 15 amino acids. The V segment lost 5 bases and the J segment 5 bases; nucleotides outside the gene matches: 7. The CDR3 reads CASSQRGGLTGELFF. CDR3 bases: TGTGCCAGCAGCCAACGGGGGGGCCTTACCGGGGAGCTGTTTTTT.

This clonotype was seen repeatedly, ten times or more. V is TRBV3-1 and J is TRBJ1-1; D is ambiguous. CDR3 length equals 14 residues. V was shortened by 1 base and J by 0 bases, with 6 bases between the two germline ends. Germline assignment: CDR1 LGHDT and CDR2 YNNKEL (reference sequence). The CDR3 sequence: CASSQAVMNTEAFF. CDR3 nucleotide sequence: TGTGCCAGCAGCCAAGCAGTGATGAACACTGAAGCTTTCTTT.

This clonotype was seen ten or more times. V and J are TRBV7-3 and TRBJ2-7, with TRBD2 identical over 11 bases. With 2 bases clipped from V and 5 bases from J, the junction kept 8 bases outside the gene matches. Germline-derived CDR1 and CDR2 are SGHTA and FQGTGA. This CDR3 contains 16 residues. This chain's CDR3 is CASSLDGTSGPHEQYF. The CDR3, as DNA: TGTGCCAGCAGCTTAGACGGGACTAGCGGACCCCACGAGCAGTACTTC.

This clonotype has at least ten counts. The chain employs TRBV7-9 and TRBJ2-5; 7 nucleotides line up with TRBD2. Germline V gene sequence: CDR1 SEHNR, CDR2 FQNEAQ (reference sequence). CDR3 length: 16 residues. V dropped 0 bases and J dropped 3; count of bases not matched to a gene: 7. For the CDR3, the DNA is TGTGCCAGCAGCTTAGCGCGGGACTACATAGAAGAGACCCAGTACTTC. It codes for CASSLARDYIEETQYF.

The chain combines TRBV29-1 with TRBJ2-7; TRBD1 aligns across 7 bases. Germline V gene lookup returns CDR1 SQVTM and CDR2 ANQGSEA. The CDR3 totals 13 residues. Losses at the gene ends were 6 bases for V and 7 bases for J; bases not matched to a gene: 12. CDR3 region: CSVAPGQNQEQYF. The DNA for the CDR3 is TGCAGCGTGGCCCCGGGACAGAATCAAGAGCAGTACTTC.

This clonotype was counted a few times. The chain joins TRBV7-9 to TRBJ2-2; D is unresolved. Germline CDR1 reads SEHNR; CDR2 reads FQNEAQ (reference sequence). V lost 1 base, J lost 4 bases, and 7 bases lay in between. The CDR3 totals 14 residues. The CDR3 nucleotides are TGTGCCAGCAGCTTAGAAGTGGCCACCGGGGAGCTGTTTTTT. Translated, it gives CASSLEVATGELFF.

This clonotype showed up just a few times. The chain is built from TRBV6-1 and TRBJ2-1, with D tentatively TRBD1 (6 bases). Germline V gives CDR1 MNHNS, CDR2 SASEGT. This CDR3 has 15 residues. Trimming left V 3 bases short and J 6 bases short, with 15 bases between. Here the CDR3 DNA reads TGTGCCAGCAGTGAGCATGGACAGCTCCTCAATGAGCAGTTCTTC. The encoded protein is CASSEHGQLLNEQFF.

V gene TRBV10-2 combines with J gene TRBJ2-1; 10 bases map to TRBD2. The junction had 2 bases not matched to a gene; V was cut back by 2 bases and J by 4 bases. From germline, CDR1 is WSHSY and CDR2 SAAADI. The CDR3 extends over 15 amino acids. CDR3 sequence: CASSEERGGYNEQFF. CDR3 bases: TGCGCCAGCAGTGAGGAGCGGGGGGGATACAATGAGCAGTTCTTC.